The 16 T cell receptor beta chains given below trace back to one sample, sequenced in a study of CD8 T cells in ankylosing spondylitis. TCRdb called the 5' RACE reads again in MiXCR, with one record for every CDR3 protein. The sample shows about 210,000 distinct CDR3 sequences, about 7% of them seen only once. Study-level findings and limits: What seemed typical of ankylosing spondylitis blood was a TCR beta motif built from eight highly homologous variants.

No antigens are known for them. The source material was blood, either unsorted or a sorted T cell fraction (not recorded which). The receptors derive from a male donor with ankylosing spondylitis.

The table lists this clonotype with many counts. The chain uses TRBV4-3 and TRBJ1-2; TRBD1 matches at 9 bases. This CDR3 has 15 amino acids. CDR1 and CDR2 from the germline V gene are LGHNA and YSLEER. V gave up 6 bases and J gave up 1 base; unmatched junction bases: 6. The CDR3 loop reads CASSYGTGLNYGYTF. The CDR3 nucleotides are TGCGCCAGCAGTTACGGGACAGGGCTTAACTATGGCTACACCTTC.

The sample holds many counts of this clonotype. J is TRBJ2-7 and V is TRBV6-5; TRBD2 is a possible D gene (6 bases). The germline V gene has CDR1 MNHEY and CDR2 SVGAGI. Trimming stripped 2 bases from V and 3 bases from J, with 20 bases between. CDR3 length: 17 residues. CDR3 amino acids: CASSYPSPLWGVYEQYF. The CDR3 DNA is TGTGCCAGCAGTTACCCGAGTCCATTATGGGGGGTCTACGAGCAGTACTTC.

Regarding this clonotype: Given a much more abundant clone one base away, this may be a read error. The genes are TRBV7-3 and TRBJ1-1; possibly TRBD1 for D (5 bases). Trimming removed 2 bases from V and 1 base from J, with 11 bases in between. This CDR3 is 15 amino acids long. Germline V gene data show CDR1 as SGHTA and CDR2 as FQGTGA. CDR3 coding DNA: TGTGCCAGCAGCTTAGTCCGGGGGACGAACACTGAAGCTTTCTTT. Its translation is CASSLVRGTNTEAFF.

This clonotype was counted a few times. The V call is TRBV7-8, the J call TRBJ2-7; the D gene is possibly TRBD2 (5 bases). The length of the CDR3 is 14 residues. Trimming cost V 4 bases and J 4 bases, with 14 bases left between them. The germline gives CDR1 SGHVS, CDR2 FQNEAQ. The CDR3 spells CASSSQWRFYEQYF. For the CDR3, the DNA is TGTGCCAGCAGCTCCCAATGGAGGTTTTACGAGCAGTACTTC. Full variable domain (rest looked up from reference TRBV7-8 and TRBJ2-7): GAGVSQSPRYKVAKRGQDVALRCDPISGHVSLFWYQQALGQGPEFLTYFQNEAQLDKSGLPSDRFFAERPEGSVSTLKIQRTQQEDSAVYLCASSSQWRFYEQYFGPGTRLTVT.

This clonotype was seen at least ten times. This sequence joins TRBV2 and TRBJ2-7; D may be TRBD1 or TRBD2 (5 bases each). The germline V gene encodes CDR1 SNHLY and CDR2 FYNNEI. This CDR3 spans 15 amino acids. V lost 1 base and J lost 2, with 12 bases in between. The CDR3 protein is CASSEVRGSPYEQYF. DNA for the CDR3: TGTGCCAGCAGTGAAGTGAGGGGATCTCCCTACGAGCAGTACTTC.

This clonotype was seen a few times. The chain employs TRBV27 and TRBJ2-1, with 10 nucleotides matching TRBD2. The V gene end was trimmed by 7 bases and the J gene end by 7 bases; junction bases not matched to a gene: 7. This CDR3 has 14 amino acids. Germline V gene data show CDR1 as MNHEY and CDR2 as SMNVEV (reference sequence). The CDR3 DNA reads as TGTGCCAGCAATCTAGCGGGAGTTGGGAATGAGCAGTTCTTC. This sequence encodes CASNLAGVGNEQFF.

This clonotype appeared many times. The chain is built from TRBV2 and TRBJ1-1; 7 bases are a match to TRBD1. V lost 8 bases and J lost 10; bases outside the gene matches: 16. Germline V gives CDR1 SNHLY, CDR2 FYNNEI. This CDR3 region has 14 residues. The CDR3 coding sequence is TGTGCCAGCGGAGCTGCAAAGGGGGCGGGGGCAGCTTTCTTT. It yields the protein CASGAAKGAGAAFF. Filled out from reference TRBV2 and TRBJ1-1, the complete variable domain reads EPEVTQTPSHQVTQMGQEVILRCVPISNHLYFYWYRQILGQKVEFLVSFYNNEISEKSEIFDDQFSVERPDGSNFTLKIRSTKLEDSAMYFCASGAAKGAGAAFFGQGTRLTVV.

There are a few counts of this clonotype. The chain links TRBV30 to TRBJ2-7, with D maybe TRBD1 (6 bases). V was shortened by 5 bases and J by 5 bases, with 13 bases between the two germline ends. Germline V lookup: CDR1 GTSNPN, CDR2 SVGIG (reference sequence). CDR3 length: 12 amino acids. The CDR3 region has the DNA TGTGCCTGGCAGGGGTTGGGGAACGAGCAGTACTTC. The encoded protein is CAWQGLGNEQYF.

V is TRBV27 and J is TRBJ2-3; 7 bases agree with TRBD1. Germline CDR1 reads MNHEY; CDR2 reads SMNVEV (reference sequence). With V trimmed by 6 bases and J by 2 bases, 5 bases remained unmatched. The CDR3 has 14 residues. The CDR3 nucleotides read TGTGCCAGCAGGGGACAGCCCCACACAGATACGCAGTATTTT. Translated, it gives CASRGQPHTDTQYF.

The rearrangement links TRBV13 to TRBJ2-7; D might be TRBD1 (6 bases). Germline assignment: CDR1 PRHDT and CDR2 FYEKMQ (reference sequence). CDR3 length: 13 amino acids. V lost 1 base and J lost 7, with 11 bases in between. The CDR3 loop reads CASSLVDGTEQYF. The DNA of the CDR3 is TGTGCCAGCAGCTTAGTAGACGGGACAGAGCAGTACTTC.

This clonotype was seen only a few times. The chain links TRBV6-1 to TRBJ1-5, with D hard to call. Germline lookup yields CDR1 MNHNS and CDR2 SASEGT. This CDR3 region has 13 residues. Trimming stripped 8 bases from V and 6 bases from J, with 14 bases between. The CDR3 region is CASDFILGQPQHF. The CDR3 region has the DNA TGTGCCAGCGATTTCATTCTAGGTCAGCCCCAGCATTTT.

This clonotype was counted many times. V gene TRBV4-1 combines with J gene TRBJ1-5; perhaps TRBD1 as D (5 bases). CDR1 and CDR2 (germline): MGHRA, YSYEKL. CDR3 length: 14 residues. V dropped 2 bases and J dropped 5 bases, with 10 bases sitting between them. CDR3 sequence reads: CASSQLDTDQPQHF. DNA for the CDR3: TGCGCCAGCAGCCAATTGGACACCGATCAGCCCCAGCATTTT.

The sample holds a few counts of this clonotype. This sequence joins TRBV27 and TRBJ2-5; D may be TRBD1 (5 bases). This CDR3 contains 13 residues. Germline assignment: CDR1 MNHEY and CDR2 SMNVEV (reference sequence). Trimming pared 2 bases from V and 9 bases from J, leaving 13 bases between. Written as DNA, the CDR3 is TGTGCCAGCAGTTTAATGGGGCAGCAGGCCCAGTACTTC. Its protein is CASSLMGQQAQYF.

This clonotype has at least ten counts. V is TRBV4-2 and J is TRBJ2-3; D ambiguous. The CDR3 has 11 amino acids. Deletions cut 2 bases from V and 5 bases from J, with 2 bases between. Germline V gives CDR1 LGHNA, CDR2 YNFKEQ. CDR3 in DNA: TGTGCCAGCAGCCAATTAGATACGCAGTATTTT. Protein sequence: CASSQLDTQYF.

At least ten counts were recorded for this clonotype. The chain links TRBV6-2 or TRBV6-3 to TRBJ1-5; D may be TRBD1 (5 bases). Trimming left V 2 bases short and J 6 bases short, with 11 bases between. The CDR3 is 14 amino acids. Germline V gene sequence: CDR1 MNHEY, CDR2 SVGEGT. The CDR3 DNA is TGTGCCAGCAGTTACGCAGAGGGACCTCAGCCCCAGCATTTT. This codes for CASSYAEGPQPQHF.

The table lists this clonotype with many counts. This chain links TRBV5-1 with TRBJ1-1; D not resolved. The germline gives CDR1 SGHRS, CDR2 YFSETQ. V was cut by 3 bases and J by 5 bases, with 14 bases left in between. The CDR3 is 14 residues long. The CDR3 here is CASSYSGSGTEAFF. Here the CDR3 DNA reads TGCGCCAGCAGCTATTCGGGATCTGGAACTGAAGCTTTCTTT.